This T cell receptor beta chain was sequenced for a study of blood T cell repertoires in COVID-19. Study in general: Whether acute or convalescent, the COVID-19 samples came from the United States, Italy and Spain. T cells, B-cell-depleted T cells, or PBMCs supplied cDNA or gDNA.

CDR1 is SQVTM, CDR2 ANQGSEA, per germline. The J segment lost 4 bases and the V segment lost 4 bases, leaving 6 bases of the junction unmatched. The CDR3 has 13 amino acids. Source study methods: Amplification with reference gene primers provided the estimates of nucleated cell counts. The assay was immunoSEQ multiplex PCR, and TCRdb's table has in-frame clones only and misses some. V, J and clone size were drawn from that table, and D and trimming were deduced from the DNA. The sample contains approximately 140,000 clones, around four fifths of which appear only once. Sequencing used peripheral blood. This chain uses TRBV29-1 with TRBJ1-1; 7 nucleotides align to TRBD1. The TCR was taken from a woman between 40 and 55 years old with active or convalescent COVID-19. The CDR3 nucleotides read TGCAGCGTTGCGGACAGGATTGGCACTGAAGCTTTCTTT. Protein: CSVADRIGTEAFF.